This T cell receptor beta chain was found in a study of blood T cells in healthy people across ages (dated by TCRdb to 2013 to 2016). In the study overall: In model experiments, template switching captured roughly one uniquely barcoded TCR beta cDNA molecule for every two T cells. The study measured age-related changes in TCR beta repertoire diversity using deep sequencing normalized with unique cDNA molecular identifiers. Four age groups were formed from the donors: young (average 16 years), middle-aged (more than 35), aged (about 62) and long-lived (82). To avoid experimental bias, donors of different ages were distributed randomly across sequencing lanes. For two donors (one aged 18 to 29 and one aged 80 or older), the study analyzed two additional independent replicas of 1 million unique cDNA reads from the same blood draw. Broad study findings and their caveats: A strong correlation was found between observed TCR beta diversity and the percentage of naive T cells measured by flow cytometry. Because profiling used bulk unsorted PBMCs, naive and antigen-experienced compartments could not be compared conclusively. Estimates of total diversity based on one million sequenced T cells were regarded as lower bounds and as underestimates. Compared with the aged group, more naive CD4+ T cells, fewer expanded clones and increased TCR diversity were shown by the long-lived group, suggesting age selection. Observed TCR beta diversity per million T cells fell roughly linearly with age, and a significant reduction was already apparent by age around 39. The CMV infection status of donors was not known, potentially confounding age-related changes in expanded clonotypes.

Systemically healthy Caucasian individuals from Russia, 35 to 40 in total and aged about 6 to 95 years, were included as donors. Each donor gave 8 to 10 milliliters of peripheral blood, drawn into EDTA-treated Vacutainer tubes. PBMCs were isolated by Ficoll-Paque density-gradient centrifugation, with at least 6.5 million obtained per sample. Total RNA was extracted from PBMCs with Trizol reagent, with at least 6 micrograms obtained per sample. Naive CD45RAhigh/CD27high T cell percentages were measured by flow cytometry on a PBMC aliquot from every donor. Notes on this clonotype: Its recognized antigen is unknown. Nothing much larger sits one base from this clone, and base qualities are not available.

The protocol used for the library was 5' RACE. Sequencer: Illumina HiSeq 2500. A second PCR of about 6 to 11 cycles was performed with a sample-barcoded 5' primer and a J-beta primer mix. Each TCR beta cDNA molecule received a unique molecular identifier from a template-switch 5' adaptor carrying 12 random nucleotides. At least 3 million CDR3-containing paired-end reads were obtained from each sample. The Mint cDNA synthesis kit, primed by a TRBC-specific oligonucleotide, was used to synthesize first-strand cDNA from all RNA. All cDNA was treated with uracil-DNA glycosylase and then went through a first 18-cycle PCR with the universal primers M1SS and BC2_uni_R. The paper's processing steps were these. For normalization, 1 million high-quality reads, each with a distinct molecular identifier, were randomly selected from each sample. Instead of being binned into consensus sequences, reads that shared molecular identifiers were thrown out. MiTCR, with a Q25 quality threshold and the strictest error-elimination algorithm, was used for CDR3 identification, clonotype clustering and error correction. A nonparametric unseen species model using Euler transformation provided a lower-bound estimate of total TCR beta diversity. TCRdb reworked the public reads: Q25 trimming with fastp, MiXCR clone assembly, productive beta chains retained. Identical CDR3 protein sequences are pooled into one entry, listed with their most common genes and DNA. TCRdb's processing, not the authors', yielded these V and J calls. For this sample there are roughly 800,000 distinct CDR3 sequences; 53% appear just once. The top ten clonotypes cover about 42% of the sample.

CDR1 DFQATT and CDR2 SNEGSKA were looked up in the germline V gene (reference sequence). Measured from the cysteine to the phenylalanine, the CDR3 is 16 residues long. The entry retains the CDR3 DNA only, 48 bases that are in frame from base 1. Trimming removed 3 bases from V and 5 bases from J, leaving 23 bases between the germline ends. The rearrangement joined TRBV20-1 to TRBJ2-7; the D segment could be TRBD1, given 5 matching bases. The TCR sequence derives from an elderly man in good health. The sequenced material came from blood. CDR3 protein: CSARGSRANPLNEQYF. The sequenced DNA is TGCAGTGCTAGGGGAAGCAGGGCTAATCCCCTGAACGAGCAGTACTTC.